Reported below is one T cell receptor (beta chain). Antigen specificity is unknown. Germline CDR1 SEHNR, CDR2 FQNEAQ (reference sequence). The CDR3 has 15 residues. Trimming cost V 4 bases and J 3 bases; bases outside gene matches: 8. Peripheral blood, together with lesional scalp punch biopsies, was collected from alopecia areata patients. The source of the sample is a study of CD8+ T cells in alopecia areata. Study overall: Those treated were given oral tofacitinib at 5 to 10 mg twice daily.

Reverse transcription of extracted RNA yielded cDNA, which provided the sequencing template. The protocol was immunoSEQ multiplex PCR, while the TCRdb copy is restricted to in-frame clones and leaves out a portion. The table has roughly 150,000 clones, 87% seen once. Findings of the study overall: Whereas mice showed it more clearly, TCR sharing across patients was murkier, possibly because of HLA.

Sequenced material: CD8+ T cells sorted from blood, taken at week 0. The clonotype was recovered from a human donor with alopecia areata. The chain is built from TRBV7-9 and TRBJ2-7; 8 nucleotides match TRBD1. In DNA, the CDR3 is TGTGCCAGCAGCTCGAATTCGGACAGGGACTACGAGCAGTACTTC. Its translation is CASSSNSDRDYEQYF.